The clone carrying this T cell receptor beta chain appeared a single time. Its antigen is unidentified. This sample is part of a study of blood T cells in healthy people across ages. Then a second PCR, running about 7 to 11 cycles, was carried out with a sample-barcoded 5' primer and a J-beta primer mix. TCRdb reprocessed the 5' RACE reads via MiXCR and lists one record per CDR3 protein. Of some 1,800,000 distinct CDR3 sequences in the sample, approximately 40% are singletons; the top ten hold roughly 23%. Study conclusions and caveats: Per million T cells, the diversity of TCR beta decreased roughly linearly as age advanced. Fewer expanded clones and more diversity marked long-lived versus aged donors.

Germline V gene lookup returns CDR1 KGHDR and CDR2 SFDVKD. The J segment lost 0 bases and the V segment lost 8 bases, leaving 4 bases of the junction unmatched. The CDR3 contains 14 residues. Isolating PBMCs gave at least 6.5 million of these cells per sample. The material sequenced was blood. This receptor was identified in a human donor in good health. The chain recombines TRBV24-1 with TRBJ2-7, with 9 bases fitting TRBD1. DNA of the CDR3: TGTGCCACCATCGGGACAGGGTTCTCCTACGAGCAGTACTTC. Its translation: CATIGTGFSYEQYF.